This paragraph covers one T cell receptor beta chain sequence. V was trimmed by 3 bases and J by 0 bases, leaving 15 bases between them. In germline, CDR1 is GTSNPN, CDR2 SVGIG (reference sequence). The CDR3 contains 16 residues. Sequencing used immunoSEQ multiplex PCR; TCRdb keeps in-frame clones, though not all of them. The sample gives tens of thousands of clones, around nine tenths of which show up once; 3.8% is in the top ten. The data were taken from a study of cytomegalovirus exposure and HLA in healthy donors. The donors were in the approximately 130-subject validation cohort, distinct from the roughly 670-subject first cohort.

The chain couples TRBV30 to TRBJ1-3; D might be TRBD1 (6 bases). This TCR came from a woman aged 18-30 years in good health and CMV-seropositive. Material: PBMCs. In DNA, the CDR3 is TGTGCCTGGAGCTACACGGACAGTCGCTCTGGAAACACCATATATTTT. Its translation is CAWSYTDSRSGNTIYF.